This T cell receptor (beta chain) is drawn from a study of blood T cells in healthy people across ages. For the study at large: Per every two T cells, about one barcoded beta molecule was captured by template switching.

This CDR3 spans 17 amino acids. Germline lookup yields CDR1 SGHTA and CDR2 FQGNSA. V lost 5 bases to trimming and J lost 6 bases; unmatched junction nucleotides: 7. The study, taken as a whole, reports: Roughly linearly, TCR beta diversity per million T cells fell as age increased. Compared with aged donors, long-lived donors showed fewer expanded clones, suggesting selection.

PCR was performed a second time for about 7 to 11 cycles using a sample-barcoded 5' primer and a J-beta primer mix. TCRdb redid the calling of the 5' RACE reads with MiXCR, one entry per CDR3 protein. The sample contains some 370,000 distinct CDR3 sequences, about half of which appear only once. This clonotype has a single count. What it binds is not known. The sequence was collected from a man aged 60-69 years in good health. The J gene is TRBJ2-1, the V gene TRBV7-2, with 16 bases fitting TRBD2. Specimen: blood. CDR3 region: CASSPLGTSGRANEQFF. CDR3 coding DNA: TGTGCCAGCAGCCCTCTAGGGACTAGCGGGAGGGCCAATGAGCAGTTCTTC.